The source of this T cell receptor (beta chain) is a study of T cell responses to AZD1222 COVID-19 vaccine. TCRdb's copy holds only in-frame clones and misses some; the assay was immunoSEQ multiplex PCR. The data show about 100,000 clones, approximately 89% seen once. V dropped 0 bases and J dropped 1 base, with 7 bases sitting between them. The CDR3 is 14 amino acids. The germline V gene encodes CDR1 SGDLS and CDR2 YYNGEE. The clonotype was recovered from an adult in good health. The sequencing here drew on peripheral blood, taken on day 0 of MenACWY control vaccination. This sequence joins TRBV9 and TRBJ2-5; D might be TRBD1 (5 bases). CDR3 DNA sequence: TGTGCCAGCAGCGTAGCGCAGGGCCAAGAGACCCAGTACTTC. Protein product: CASSVAQGQETQYF.